This TCR beta chain emerged from a study of sequential checkpoint blockade in melanoma. Specified treatment: randomized to nivolumab then ipilimumab (arm A) or the reverse (arm B). No patient had prior DNA-damaging chemotherapy. PBMC sorting kept live CD3+CD8+ cells without CD19 or CD56. The CDR3 contains 14 residues. V lost 2 bases, J lost 1 base, and 7 bases lay in between. The germline V gene encodes CDR1 MNHNY and CDR2 SVGAGI (reference sequence). The assay was immunoSEQ multiplex PCR, and TCRdb's table has in-frame clones only and misses some. The sample includes about 11,000 clones, more than 65% of them seen just once.

The V gene is TRBV6-6, the J gene TRBJ2-3; D remains unclear. This receptor was identified in a human donor with melanoma. The sequences come from CD8+ T cells sorted from blood (inferred from file names), collected from a patient given nivolumab and ipilimumab in sequence. Here the CDR3 DNA reads TGTGCCAGCAGTTACGCACCGGGCACAGATACGCAGTATTTT. It encodes CASSYAPGTDTQYF.